This T cell receptor beta chain comes out of a study of identical twins. TCRdb recomputed calls from the 5' RACE reads with MiXCR, one row per CDR3 protein. The table records about 720,000 distinct CDR3 sequences, about 20% of them present only once. The V and J ends lost 3 bases and 3 bases respectively, with 8 bases between them. Germline V gives CDR1 DFQATT, CDR2 SNEGSKA (reference sequence). This CDR3 has 13 amino acids. This sample also appeared in a second study, on T cells expressing NK-cell markers. That report adds: HCMV seropositivity marked most of the eight sequenced donors; one was seronegative. Restriction of sorting to alpha-beta TCR T cells was accomplished in several experiments using an anti-gamma-delta TCR antibody. Topping the CD3+CD56-NKG2C+ fraction as well were these clonotypes, in a handful of donors.

The sequence derives from a woman aged 18 to 35 in good health. Sequenced material: PBMCs. The J gene is TRBJ2-2, the V gene TRBV20-1; D is ambiguous. The CDR3 sequence is CSARGTYTGELFF. As DNA, the CDR3 is TGCAGTGCTAGGGGCACTTACACCGGGGAGCTGTTTTTT.